This T cell receptor (beta chain) appears in the sequencing data of a study of cytomegalovirus exposure and HLA in healthy donors. General study findings and limits: The likely explanation for a cluster of highly shared sequence variants was sequencing artifact. Among TCR beta chains, those listed as cytomegalovirus-associated numbered over 150.

CDR3 length: 15 residues. Germline assignment: CDR1 ENHRY and CDR2 SYGVKD. The J segment lost 0 bases and the V segment lost 6 bases, leaving 5 bases of the junction unmatched. Of note for this clone: No antigen is known for it.

The PCR ran on 60 Vbeta and 13 Jbeta primers. The data were produced by immunoSEQ multiplex PCR, yet TCRdb's version contains in-frame clones alone and is incomplete. The sample lists around 110,000 clones; 70% to 85% were seen once. The gene calls are TRBV10-3 and TRBJ2-1; 7 bases match TRBD1. This sequence originates from a man between 60 and 75 years old in good health and CMV-seronegative. The specimen was PBMCs. The CDR3 nucleotides read TGTGCCATCAGCGGACAGGCGGGCTCCTACAATGAGCAGTTCTTC. It is translated as CAISGQAGSYNEQFF.